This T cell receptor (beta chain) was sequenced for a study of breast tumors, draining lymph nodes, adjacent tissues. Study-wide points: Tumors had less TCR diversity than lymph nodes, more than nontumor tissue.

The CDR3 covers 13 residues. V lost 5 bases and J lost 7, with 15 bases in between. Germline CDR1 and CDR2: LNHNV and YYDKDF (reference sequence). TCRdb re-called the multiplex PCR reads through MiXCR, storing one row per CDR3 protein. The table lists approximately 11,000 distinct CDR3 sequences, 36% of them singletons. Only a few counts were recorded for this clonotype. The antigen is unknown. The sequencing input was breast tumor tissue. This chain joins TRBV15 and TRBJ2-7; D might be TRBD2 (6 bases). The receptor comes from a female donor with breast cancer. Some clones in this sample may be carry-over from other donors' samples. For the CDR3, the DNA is TGTGCCACCAGCCTCACGGAGGGGAGGGAGCAGTACTTC. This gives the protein CATSLTEGREQYF.